The present TCR beta chain was sequenced within a study of cytomegalovirus exposure and HLA in healthy donors. The PCR contained 60 Vbeta and 13 Jbeta primers. Using immunoSEQ multiplex PCR, the repertoire was profiled, and TCRdb retains in-frame clones only, with some absent. The sample's table shows roughly 100,000 clones. Comment on this clone: Its specificity is not known.

Study-wide findings and caveats: For most subjects, TCR beta sequences were reported to predict HLA-A and HLA-B alleles with accuracy. Common viral pathogens were later found to be apparently linked to several of the most significant clusters. As a later analysis showed, a missense DCLRE1C variant was linked to trimming of TCR beta V- and J-genes. TRBV6-2, TRBV6-3 and other indistinguishable V segments were excluded.

The CDR3 is 12 amino acids. The source of this sequence is a man in his fifties in good health and CMV-seronegative. Sequenced sample: PBMCs. This chain uses TRBV12-2 with TRBJ2-7; the D segment call TRBD1 is taken from the table without a DNA check. TRBV12-2 is classified as a pseudogene. Written as DNA, the CDR3 is TGTGCAAGTCGCCGGACAGGGGGAGGGCAGTACTTC. This codes for CASRRTGGGQYF.